The present TCR beta chain was sequenced within a study of blood T cell repertoires in COVID-19. Turning to the study itself: The study drew acute and convalescent COVID-19 samples from the United States, Italy and Spain. The cDNA or gDNA used as material had been derived from T cells, B-cell-depleted T cells, or PBMCs.

CDR3 length equals 12 residues. The germline V gene encodes CDR1 GTSNPN and CDR2 SVGIG (reference sequence). Losses at the gene ends were 4 bases for V and 4 bases for J; bases not matched to a gene: 3. Generated by immunoSEQ multiplex PCR, the TCRdb table keeps only in-frame clones and is missing some. The sample includes 380,000 or so clones, over 75% seen only once; the top ten take around 1.3%. The chain combines TRBV30 with TRBJ1-1, with 7 bases aligning to TRBD1. The sequenced sample consisted of PBMCs or T cells enriched from blood (not recorded which). The clonotype was recovered from a man aged 25 to 40 who had recovered from COVID-19. CDR3 protein: CAWNRGGTEAFF. CDR3 sequence (DNA): TGTGCCTGGAACAGGGGAGGCACTGAAGCTTTCTTT. Drawing the rest from reference TRBV30 and TRBJ1-1, the complete variable domain is SQTIHQWPATLVQPVGSPLSLECTVEGTSNPNLYWYRQAAGRGLQLLFYSVGIGQISSEVPQNLSASRPQDRQFILSSKKLLLSDSGFYLCAWNRGGTEAFFGQGTRLTVV.